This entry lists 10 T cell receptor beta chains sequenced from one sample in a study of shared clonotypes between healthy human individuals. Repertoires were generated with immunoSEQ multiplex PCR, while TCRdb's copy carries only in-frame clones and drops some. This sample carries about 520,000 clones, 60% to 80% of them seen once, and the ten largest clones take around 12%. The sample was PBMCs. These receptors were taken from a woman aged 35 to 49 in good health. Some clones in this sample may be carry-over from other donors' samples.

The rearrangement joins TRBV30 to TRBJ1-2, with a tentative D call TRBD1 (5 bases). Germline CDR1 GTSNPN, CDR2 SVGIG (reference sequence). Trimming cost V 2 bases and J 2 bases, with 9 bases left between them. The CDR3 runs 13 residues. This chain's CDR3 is CAWSRQPNYGYTF. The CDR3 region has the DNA TGTGCCTGGAGTAGACAGCCAAACTATGGCTACACCTTC.

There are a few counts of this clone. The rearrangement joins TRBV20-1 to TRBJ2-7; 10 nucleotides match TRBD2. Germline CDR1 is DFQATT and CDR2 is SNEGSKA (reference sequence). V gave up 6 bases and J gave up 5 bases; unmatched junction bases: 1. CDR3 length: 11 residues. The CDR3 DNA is TGCAGTGCAACTAGCGGGAACGAGCAGTACTTC. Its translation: CSATSGNEQYF.

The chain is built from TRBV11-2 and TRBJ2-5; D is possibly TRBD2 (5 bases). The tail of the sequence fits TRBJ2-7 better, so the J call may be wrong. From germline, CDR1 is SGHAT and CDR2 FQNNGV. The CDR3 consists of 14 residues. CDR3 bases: TGTGCCAGCAGCTTAGAGACTACGAGACCCGAGCAGTACTTC. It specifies CASSLETTRPEQYF.

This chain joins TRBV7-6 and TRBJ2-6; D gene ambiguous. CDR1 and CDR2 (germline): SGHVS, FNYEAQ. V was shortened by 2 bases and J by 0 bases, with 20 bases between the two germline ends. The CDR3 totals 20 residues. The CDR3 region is CASSLFPHNPVLSGANVLTF. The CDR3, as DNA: TGTGCCAGCAGCTTATTCCCCCACAACCCAGTCCTCTCTGGGGCCAACGTCCTGACTTTC.

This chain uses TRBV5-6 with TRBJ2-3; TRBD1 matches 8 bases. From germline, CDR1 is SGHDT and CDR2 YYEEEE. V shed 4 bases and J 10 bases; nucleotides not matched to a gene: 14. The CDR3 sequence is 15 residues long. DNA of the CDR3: TGTGCCAGCAGCACCCTGACAGGGGACCCGTCCGCGCAGTATTTT. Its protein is CASSTLTGDPSAQYF.

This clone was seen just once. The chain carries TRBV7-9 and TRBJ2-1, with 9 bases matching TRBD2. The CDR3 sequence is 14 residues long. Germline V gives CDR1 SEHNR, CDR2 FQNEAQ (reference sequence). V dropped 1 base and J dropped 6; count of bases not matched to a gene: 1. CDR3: CASSLGAGGNEQFF. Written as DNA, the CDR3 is TGTGCCAGCAGCTTAGGAGCGGGAGGCAATGAGCAGTTCTTC.

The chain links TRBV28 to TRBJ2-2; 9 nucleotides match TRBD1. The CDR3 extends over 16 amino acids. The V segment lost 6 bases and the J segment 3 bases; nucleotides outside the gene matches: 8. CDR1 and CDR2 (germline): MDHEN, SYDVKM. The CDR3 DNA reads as TGTGCCAGCAGCCCATGGACAGGGGACTACACCGGGGAGCTGTTTTTT. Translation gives CASSPWTGDYTGELFF.

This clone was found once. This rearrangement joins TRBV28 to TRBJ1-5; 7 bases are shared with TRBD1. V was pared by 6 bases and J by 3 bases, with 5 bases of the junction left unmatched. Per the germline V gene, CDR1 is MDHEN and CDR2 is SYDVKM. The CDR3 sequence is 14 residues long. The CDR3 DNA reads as TGTGCCAGCAGAAAGACAGGGAACAATCAGCCCCAGCATTTT. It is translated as CASRKTGNNQPQHF.

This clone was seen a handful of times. As DNA, the CDR3 is TGCGCCAGCAGCTTGGGACAGGGAACTTTTAATGAGCAGTTCTTC. Translating it yields CASSLGQGTFNEQFF. The chain links TRBV5-1 to TRBJ2-1, with 7 bases lining up with TRBD1. The CDR3 runs 15 residues. Per germline, CDR1 SGHRS and CDR2 YFSETQ. After removal of 0 bases from V and 7 bases from J, the junction contained 7 bases not matched to a gene.

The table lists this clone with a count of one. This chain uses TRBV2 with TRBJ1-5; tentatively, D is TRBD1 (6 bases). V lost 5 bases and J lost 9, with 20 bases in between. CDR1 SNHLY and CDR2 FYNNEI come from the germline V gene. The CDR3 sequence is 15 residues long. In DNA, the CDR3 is TGTGCCAGCAGTATAACACAGGGCCGGAGGCGGCCCCAGCATTTT. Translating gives CASSITQGRRRPQHF.